A selection of T cell receptor beta chains follows, all from one sample in a study of cytomegalovirus exposure and HLA in healthy donors. This table comes from immunoSEQ multiplex PCR, and its TCRdb copy is limited to in-frame clones, with some not included. This table has 140,000 to 150,000 clones, around 80% appearing once. The sequencing input was PBMCs. These receptors came from a man aged 35-49 years in good health and CMV-seropositive. Both conserved end residues are part of each CDR3. D genes are given only for firm matches. The size of a clone is reported for some rows only, either as once, few or many, or as a class for expanded clones.

>TRBV7-9|-|-|TRBJ1-2
TGTGCCAGCAGCTCCTATTGGGGCTACACCTTC
CASSSYWGYTF
>TRBV6-1|-|few|TRBJ1-2
TGTGCCAGCAGTGTGGACCGACTAACCTATGGCTACACCTTC
CASSVDRLTYGYTF
>TRBV30|-|-|TRBJ2-7
TGTGCCTGGACGCGTGGGAGCGGCGAGCAGTACTTC
CAWTRGSGEQYF
>TRBV6-5|TRBD1|-|TRBJ1-1
TGTGCCAGCAGTTACTTATCGACAGGGGGATGGACTGAAGCTTTCTTT
CASSYLSTGGWTEAFF
>TRBV11-1|-|-|TRBJ2-2
TGTGCCAGCAGCTACCTCACTGCCGGGGAGCTGTTTTTT
CASSYLTAGELFF
>TRBV11-2|TRBD2|few|TRBJ2-1
TGTGCCAGCAGCTCCCCACTAGCGGGAGGACCCAATGAGCAGTTCTTC
CASSSPLAGGPNEQFF
>TRBV7-9|TRBD1|-|TRBJ1-5
TGTGCCAGCAGCTTCGGACAGGTGGGTCAGCCCCAGCATTTT
CASSFGQVGQPQHF
>TRBV5-1|TRBD1|-|TRBJ1-1
TGCGCCAGCAGCTTAACACAGGGGGTTTTTAGAGACACTGAAGCTTTCTTT
CASSLTQGVFRDTEAFF
>TRBV15|-|-|TRBJ1-4
TGTGCCACCAGCAGGGGGACAAGACTGTTTTTT
CATSRGTRLFF
>TRBV20-1|-|-|TRBJ2-1
TGCAGTGCTAGAGTTACGGGTCAGTTCTTC
CSARVTGQFF
>TRBV5-4|-|-|TRBJ2-7
TGTGCCAGCAGCCCTACCCCGATACAGGGAGGGGTGGACGAGCAGTACTTC
CASSPTPIQGGVDEQYF
>TRBV9|TRBD2|-|TRBJ2-3
TGTGCCAGCAGCGGTGGGGCTAGCGGGACTCATGATACGCAGTATTTT
CASSGGASGTHDTQYF
>TRBV4-1|TRBD2|-|TRBJ2-2
TGCGCCAGCAGCCAAGCTCGAACTAGCGGGAGCTTAATTACCGGGGAGCTGTTTTTT
CASSQARTSGSLITGELFF
>TRBV7-2|TRBD1|-|TRBJ2-7
TGTGCCAGCGGGGACAGGGGAAGCGAGCAGTACTTC
CASGDRGSEQYF
>TRBV27|-|once|TRBJ2-2
TGTGCCAGCAGGTGGACAGCGAACACCGGGGAGCTGTTTTTT
CASRWTANTGELFF
>TRBV10-2|-|-|TRBJ1-4
TGCGCCAGTTCACAGTTCAGTAATGAAAAACTGTTTTTT
CASSQFSNEKLFF
>TRBV6-1|-|-|TRBJ2-4
TGTGCCAGCAGACCGGGACTGAAAAACATTCAGTACTTC
CASRPGLKNIQYF
>TRBV30|-|-|TRBJ2-7
TGTGCCTGGAGTGGTGGGGCAGGGGCCGACGAGCAGTACTTC
CAWSGGAGADEQYF
>TRBV2|-|-|TRBJ1-3
TGTGCCAGCACATCCGGGAAAGGAAACACCATATATTTT
CASTSGKGNTIYF
>TRBV28|TRBD1|-|TRBJ1-2
TGTGCCAGCAGTTTGGGGAGACAGGGAGACTATGGCTACACCTTC
CASSLGRQGDYGYTF
>TRBV5-6|-|-|TRBJ2-6
TGTGCCAGCAGCCCCGTCATGTACAACTCTGGGGCCAACGGCCTGACTTTC
CASSPVMYNSGANGLTF
>TRBV6-5|-|-|TRBJ1-4
TGTGCCAGCAGTTACTCTCATAGCCTCCGGGGAAAACTGTTTTTT
CASSYSHSLRGKLFF
>TRBV11-3|TRBD2|-|TRBJ2-6
TGTGCCAGCAGCTTAGAAACTAGCGGGCAGAGCTCTGGGGCCAACGTCCTGACTTTC
CASSLETSGQSSGANVLTF
>TRBV6-1|TRBD1|-|TRBJ2-1
TGTGCCAGCAGGACAGGGGGGCTTAATGAGCAGTTCTTC
CASRTGGLNEQFF
>TRBV28|TRBD1|-|TRBJ1-1
TGTGCCAGCAGTGCTTCGGACAGGATGAACACTGAAGCTTTCTTT
CASSASDRMNTEAFF
>TRBV15|TRBD1|-|TRBJ1-2
TGTGCCACCAGTATCGGGACAGGGGATGGCTACACCTTC
CATSIGTGDGYTF
>TRBV13|TRBD2|many|TRBJ2-1
TGTGCCAGCAGCGGAGCCCATCGACTAGCGGTTTACAATGAGCAGTTCTTC
CASSGAHRLAVYNEQFF
>TRBV19|TRBD1|-|TRBJ1-1
TGTGCCAGTAGTTACAGGGGGCTGGTTGAAGCTTTCTTT
CASSYRGLVEAFF
>TRBV28|TRBD1|-|TRBJ1-2
TGTGCCAGCAGTATCCACAGGGGGTTATCCTATGGCTACACCTTC
CASSIHRGLSYGYTF
>TRBV5-1|TRBD2|-|TRBJ2-7
TGCGCCAGCAGCTCCCAACTAGCGGGAGGGCCTCGAAGCTCCTACGAGCAGTACTTC
CASSSQLAGGPRSSYEQYF
>TRBV28|TRBD1|-|TRBJ2-7
TGTGCCAGCAGTGATCCGGGACAGGGGATACCGGGGGGCTCCTACGAGCAGTACTTC
CASSDPGQGIPGGSYEQYF
>TRBV6-5|-|few|TRBJ2-7
TGTGCCAGCAGTGAAAAAGCGGACGAGCAGTACTTC
CASSEKADEQYF
>TRBV29-1|-|-|TRBJ1-1
TGCAGCGTTCAACAGGACCTCACTGAAGCTTTCTTT
CSVQQDLTEAFF
>TRBV2|TRBD2|-|TRBJ2-7
TGTGCCAGCAGCCTTTCTAGCGGCCCCTACGAGCAGTACTTC
CASSLSSGPYEQYF
>TRBV27|TRBD1|-|TRBJ2-7
TGTGCCAGCAGTTTTGGAGGGACAGGGGACGAGCAGTACTTC
CASSFGGTGDEQYF
>TRBV27|TRBD1|-|TRBJ1-2
TGTGCCAGCAGTTTTATCCCCAGGACAGGGGGTGGCTACACCTTC
CASSFIPRTGGGYTF
>TRBV2|-|-|TRBJ2-3
TGTGCCAGCGGGTGGAGGGTGGGCACAGATACGCAGTATTTT
CASGWRVGTDTQYF
>TRBV19|-|-|TRBJ2-3
TGTGCCAGTAGGCCCCCTACGGGTACGCAGTATTTT
CASRPPTGTQYF
>TRBV7-3|TRBD2|-|TRBJ2-1
TGTGCCAGCAGCTTAAGAGCGGGAAGATACAATGAGCAGTTCTTC
CASSLRAGRYNEQFF
>TRBV27|-|few|TRBJ2-1
TGTGCCAGCAGCCCAGACACCTACAATGAGCAGTTCTTC
CASSPDTYNEQFF
>TRBV30|-|few|TRBJ2-3
TGTGCCTGGAAGCCCCGGACAGCAAGCACAGATACGCAGTATTTT
CAWKPRTASTDTQYF
>TRBV4-3|-|-|TRBJ2-2
TGCGCCAGCAGCAGCGTGGGGGGATGGGGCGGGGAGCTGTTTTTT
CASSSVGGWGGELFF